A single sample is the source of the 4 T cell receptor beta chains below, sequenced in a study of beta chain features in type 1 diabetes. As every portion of the isolated RNA was reverse transcribed, the sequencing read expressed TCRB transcripts. Sequenced by immunoSEQ multiplex PCR; TCRdb stores in-frame clones only, minus some. This table has about 350,000 clones, 15% to 20% appearing once. Sequencing was carried out using naive CD4+ T cells from blood. These receptors all stem from a woman under 30 in good health.

The V gene is TRBV30, the J gene TRBJ2-3; TRBD2 matches at 8 bases. CDR1 and CDR2 from the germline V gene are GTSNPN and SVGIG (reference sequence). V dropped 1 base and J dropped 4; count of bases not matched to a gene: 7. The CDR3 spans 15 residues. CDR3 protein: CAWSGVAGSADTQYF. Here the CDR3 DNA reads TGTGCCTGGAGTGGAGTAGCGGGATCGGCAGATACGCAGTATTTT.

V usage is TRBV5-4 and J usage is TRBJ2-1; TRBD2 matches at 12 bases. CDR3 length: 13 amino acids. The trim removed 6 bases at V and 7 bases at J, leaving 2 bases unmatched. From germline, CDR1 is SGHNT and CDR2 YYREEE (reference sequence). CDR3 DNA: TGTGCCAGCAAAGGACTAGCGGGAAATGAGCAGTTCTTC. It specifies CASKGLAGNEQFF.

This chain uses TRBV5-1 with TRBJ2-5; D uncertain. CDR1 is SGHRS and CDR2 is YFSETQ in the germline V gene. The CDR3 spans 13 residues. V lost 3 bases and J 1 base, leaving 7 bases between the germline ends. Here the CDR3 reads CASSSGVQETQYF. The DNA for the CDR3 is TGCGCCAGCAGCTCCGGAGTCCAAGAGACCCAGTACTTC.

The chain couples TRBV4-3 to TRBJ2-3; 9 bases fit TRBD2. Germline V CDR1 and CDR2: LGHNA, YSLEER. This CDR3 is 18 amino acids long. Unmatched junction bases numbered 13, after V lost 5 bases and J lost 1 base. The CDR3 DNA is TGCGCCAGCAGCTCCAGTCCCGGGACTAGCATTGGCACAGATACGCAGTATTTT. Residues: CASSSSPGTSIGTDTQYF.